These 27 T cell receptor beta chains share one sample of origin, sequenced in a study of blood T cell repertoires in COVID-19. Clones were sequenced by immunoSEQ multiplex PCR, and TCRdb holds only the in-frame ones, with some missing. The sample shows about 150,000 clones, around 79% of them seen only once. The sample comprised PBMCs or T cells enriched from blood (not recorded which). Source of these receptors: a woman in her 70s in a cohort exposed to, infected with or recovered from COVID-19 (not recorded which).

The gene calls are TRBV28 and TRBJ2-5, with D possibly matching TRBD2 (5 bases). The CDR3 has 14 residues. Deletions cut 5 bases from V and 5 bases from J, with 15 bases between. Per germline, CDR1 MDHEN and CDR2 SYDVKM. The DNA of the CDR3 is TGTGCCAGCAGTACACGTCGGTCGGGGGAGACCCAGTACTTC. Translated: CASSTRRSGETQYF.

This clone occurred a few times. The CDR3 DNA is TGTGCCAGCTCACCACCGGCTAGCGGGCCCTACGAGCAGTACTTC. Encoded protein: CASSPPASGPYEQYF. The chain joins TRBV18 to TRBJ2-7; 8 bases match TRBD2. This CDR3 contains 15 residues. After removal of 0 bases from V and 2 bases from J, the junction contained 3 bases not matched to a gene. Germline V gene sequence: CDR1 KGHSH, CDR2 LQKENI.

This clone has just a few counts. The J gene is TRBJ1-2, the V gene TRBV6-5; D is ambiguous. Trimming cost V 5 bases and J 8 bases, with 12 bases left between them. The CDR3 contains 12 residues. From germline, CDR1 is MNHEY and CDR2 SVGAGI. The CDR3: CASSPDLFGYTF. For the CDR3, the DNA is TGTGCCAGCAGTCCCGACTTGTTCGGCTACACCTTC.

As DNA, the CDR3 is TGTGCCAGCAGTTTGGTCGGGACAGGGGAGTATGGCTACACCTTC. Translated: CASSLVGTGEYGYTF. The chain employs TRBV28 and TRBJ1-2; 10 nucleotides agree with TRBD1. Trimming at V came to 3 bases and at J to 5 bases, leaving 6 bases not matched to a gene. Germline CDR1 reads MDHEN; CDR2 reads SYDVKM. CDR3 length equals 15 residues.

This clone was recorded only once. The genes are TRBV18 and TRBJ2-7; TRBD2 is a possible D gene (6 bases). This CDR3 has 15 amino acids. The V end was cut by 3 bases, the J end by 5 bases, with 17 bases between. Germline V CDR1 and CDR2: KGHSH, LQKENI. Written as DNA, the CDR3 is TGTGCCAGCTCACCTGCAGGAGGGGCAAGGGACGAGCAGTACTTC. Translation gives CASSPAGGARDEQYF.

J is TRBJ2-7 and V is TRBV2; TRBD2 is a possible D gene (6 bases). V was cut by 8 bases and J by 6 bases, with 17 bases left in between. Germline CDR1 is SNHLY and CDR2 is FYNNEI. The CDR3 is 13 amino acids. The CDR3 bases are TGTGCCAGCTCTAGGGGAGGAGTTGGCGAGCAGTACTTC. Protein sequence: CASSRGGVGEQYF.

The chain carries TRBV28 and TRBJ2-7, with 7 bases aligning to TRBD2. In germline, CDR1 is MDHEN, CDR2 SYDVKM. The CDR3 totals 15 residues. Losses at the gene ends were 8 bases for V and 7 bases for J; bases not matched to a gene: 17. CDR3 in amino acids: CASSRQGGFRGEQYF. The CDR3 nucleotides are TGTGCCAGCTCCCGGCAGGGAGGGTTTAGAGGGGAGCAGTACTTC.

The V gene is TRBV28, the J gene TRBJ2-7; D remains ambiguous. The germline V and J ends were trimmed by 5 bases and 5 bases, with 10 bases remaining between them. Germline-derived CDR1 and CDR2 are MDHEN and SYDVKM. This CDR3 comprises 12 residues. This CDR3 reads CASSPRLNEQYF. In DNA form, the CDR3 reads TGTGCCAGCAGTCCTCGTTTAAACGAGCAGTACTTC.

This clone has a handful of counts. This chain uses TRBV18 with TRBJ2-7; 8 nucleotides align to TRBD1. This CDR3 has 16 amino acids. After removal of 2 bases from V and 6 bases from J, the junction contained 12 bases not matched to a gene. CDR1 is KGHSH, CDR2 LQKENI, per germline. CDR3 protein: CASSPLTGEFLGEQYF. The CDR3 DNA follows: TGTGCCAGCTCACCATTGACAGGGGAGTTCCTCGGCGAGCAGTACTTC.

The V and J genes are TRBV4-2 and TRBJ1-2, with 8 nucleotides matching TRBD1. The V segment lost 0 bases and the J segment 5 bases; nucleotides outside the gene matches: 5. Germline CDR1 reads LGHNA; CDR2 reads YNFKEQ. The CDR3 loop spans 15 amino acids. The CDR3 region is CASSQDLRQGYGYTF. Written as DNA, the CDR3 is TGTGCCAGCAGCCAAGATTTAAGACAGGGGTATGGCTACACCTTC.

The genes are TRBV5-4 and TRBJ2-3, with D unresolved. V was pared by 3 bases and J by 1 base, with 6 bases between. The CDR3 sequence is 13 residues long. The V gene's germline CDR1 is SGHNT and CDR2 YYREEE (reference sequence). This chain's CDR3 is CASSSQGTDTQYF. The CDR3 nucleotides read TGTGCCAGCAGCTCCCAGGGCACAGATACGCAGTATTTT. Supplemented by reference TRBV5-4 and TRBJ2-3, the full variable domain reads ETGVTQSPTHLIKTRGQQVTLRCSSQSGHNTVSWYQQALGQGPQFIFQYYREEENGRGNFPPRFSGLQFPNYSSELNVNALELDDSALYLCASSSQGTDTQYFGPGTRLTVL.

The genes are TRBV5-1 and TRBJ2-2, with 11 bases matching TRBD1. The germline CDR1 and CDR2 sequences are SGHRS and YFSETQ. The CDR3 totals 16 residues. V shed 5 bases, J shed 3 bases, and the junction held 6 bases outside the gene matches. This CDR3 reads CASRSPGQGDTGELFF. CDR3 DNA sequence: TGCGCCAGCAGATCGCCGGGACAGGGGGACACCGGGGAGCTGTTTTTT.

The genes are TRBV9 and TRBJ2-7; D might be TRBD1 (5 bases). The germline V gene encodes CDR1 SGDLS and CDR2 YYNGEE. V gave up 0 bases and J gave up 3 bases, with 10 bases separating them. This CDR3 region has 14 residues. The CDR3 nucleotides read TGTGCCAGCAGCGTAGGCAGGGTTAGCTACGAGCAGTACTTC. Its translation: CASSVGRVSYEQYF.

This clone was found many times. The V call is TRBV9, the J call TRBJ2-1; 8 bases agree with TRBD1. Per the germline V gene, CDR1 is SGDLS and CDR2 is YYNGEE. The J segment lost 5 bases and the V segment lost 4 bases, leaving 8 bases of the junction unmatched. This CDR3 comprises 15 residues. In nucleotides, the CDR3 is TGTGCCAGCAGCCCGACGGACAGGGTCAACAATGAGCAGTTCTTC. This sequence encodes CASSPTDRVNNEQFF.

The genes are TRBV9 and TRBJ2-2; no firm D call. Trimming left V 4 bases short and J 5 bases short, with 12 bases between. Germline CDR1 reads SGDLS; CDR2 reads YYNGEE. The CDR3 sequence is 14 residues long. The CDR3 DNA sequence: TGTGCCAGCAGCCCCAGTCCCCCTACCGGGGAGCTGTTTTTT. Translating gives CASSPSPPTGELFF.

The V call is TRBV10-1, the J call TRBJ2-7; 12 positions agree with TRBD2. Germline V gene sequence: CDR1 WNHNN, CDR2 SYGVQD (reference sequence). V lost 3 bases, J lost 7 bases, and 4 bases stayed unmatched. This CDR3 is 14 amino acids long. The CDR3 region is CASSETGTSGEQYF. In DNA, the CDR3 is TGCGCCAGCAGTGAAACCGGGACTAGCGGGGAGCAGTACTTC.

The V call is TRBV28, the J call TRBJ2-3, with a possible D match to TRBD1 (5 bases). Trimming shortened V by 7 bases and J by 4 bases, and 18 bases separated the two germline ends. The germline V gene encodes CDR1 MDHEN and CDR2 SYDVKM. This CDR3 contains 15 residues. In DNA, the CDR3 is TGTGCCAGCACCCCACCGGCAGGGTTCCCAGATACGCAGTATTTT. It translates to CASTPPAGFPDTQYF.

Written as DNA, the CDR3 is TGTGCCATCAAGGCACAGGGGACCAGTGACGAGCAGTACTTC. This gives the protein CAIKAQGTSDEQYF. The rearrangement joins TRBV10-3 to TRBJ2-7, with TRBD1 identical over 7 bases. The CDR3 extends over 14 amino acids. The germline V gene has CDR1 ENHRY and CDR2 SYGVKD. Trimming at V came to 7 bases and at J to 5 bases, leaving 11 bases not matched to a gene.

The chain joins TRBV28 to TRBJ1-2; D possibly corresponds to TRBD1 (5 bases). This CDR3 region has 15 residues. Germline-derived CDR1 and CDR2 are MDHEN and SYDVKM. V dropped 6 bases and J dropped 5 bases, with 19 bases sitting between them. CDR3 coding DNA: TGTGCCAGCAGCCGGCCCCAGACAGTCTTGTATGGCTACACCTTC. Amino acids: CASSRPQTVLYGYTF.

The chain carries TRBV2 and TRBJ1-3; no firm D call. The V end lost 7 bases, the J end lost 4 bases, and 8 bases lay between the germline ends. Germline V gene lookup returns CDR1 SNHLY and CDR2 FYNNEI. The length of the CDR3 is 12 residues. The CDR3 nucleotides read TGTGCCAGCACGGGGTTCGGAAACACCATATATTTT. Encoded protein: CASTGFGNTIYF.

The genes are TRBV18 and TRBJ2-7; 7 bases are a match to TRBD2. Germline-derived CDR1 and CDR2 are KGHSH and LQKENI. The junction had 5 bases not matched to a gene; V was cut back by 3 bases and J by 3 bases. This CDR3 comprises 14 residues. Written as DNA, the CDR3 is TGTGCCAGCTCACCTGCTAGCGGCAACTACGAGCAGTACTTC. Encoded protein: CASSPASGNYEQYF.

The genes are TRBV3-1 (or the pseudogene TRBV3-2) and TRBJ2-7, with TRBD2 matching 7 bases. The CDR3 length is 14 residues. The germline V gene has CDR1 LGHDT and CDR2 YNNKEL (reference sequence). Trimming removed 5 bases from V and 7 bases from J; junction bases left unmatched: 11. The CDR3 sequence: CASSGQINGGEQYF. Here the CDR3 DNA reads TGTGCCAGCAGCGGACAAATTAACGGGGGGGAGCAGTACTTC.

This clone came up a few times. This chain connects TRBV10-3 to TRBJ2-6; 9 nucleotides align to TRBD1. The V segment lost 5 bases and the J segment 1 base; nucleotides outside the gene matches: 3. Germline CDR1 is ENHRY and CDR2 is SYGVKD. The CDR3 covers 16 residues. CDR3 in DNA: TGTGCCATCAGTCCCGGGACAGGGTCTGGGGCCAACGTCCTGACTTTC. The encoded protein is CAISPGTGSGANVLTF.

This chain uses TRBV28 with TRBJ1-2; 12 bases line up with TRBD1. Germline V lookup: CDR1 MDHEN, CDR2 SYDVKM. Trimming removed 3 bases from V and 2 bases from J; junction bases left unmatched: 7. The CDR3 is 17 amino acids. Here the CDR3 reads CASSFRDRGQRNYGYTF. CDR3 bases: TGTGCCAGCAGTTTCAGGGACAGGGGGCAGCGGAACTATGGCTACACCTTC.

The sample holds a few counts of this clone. Here the CDR3 DNA reads TGTGCCAGCACCCCTAGCGGGATAAATGAGCAGTTCTTC. Protein: CASTPSGINEQFF. This chain links TRBV5-5 with TRBJ2-1; 9 bases line up with TRBD2. Germline lookup yields CDR1 SGHKS and CDR2 YYEKEE (reference sequence). There are 13 residues in the CDR3. V shed 6 bases, J shed 7 bases, and the junction held 5 bases outside the gene matches.

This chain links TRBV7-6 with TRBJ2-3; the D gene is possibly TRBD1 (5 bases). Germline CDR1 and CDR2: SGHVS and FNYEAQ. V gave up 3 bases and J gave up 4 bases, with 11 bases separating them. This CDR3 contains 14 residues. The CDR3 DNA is TGTGCCAGCAGCTTGGCTACAGGTTCAGATACGCAGTATTTT. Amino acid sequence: CASSLATGSDTQYF.

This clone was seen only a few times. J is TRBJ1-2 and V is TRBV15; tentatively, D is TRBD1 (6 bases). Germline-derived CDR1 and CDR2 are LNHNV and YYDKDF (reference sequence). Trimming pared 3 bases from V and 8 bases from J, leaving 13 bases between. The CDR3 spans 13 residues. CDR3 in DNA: TGTGCCACCAGCAGCAGGACAGCCCAAGGCTACACCTTC. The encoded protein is CATSSRTAQGYTF.